This TCR beta chain was retrieved from a study of blood T cell repertoires in COVID-19 (TCRdb year 2020). Regarding the complete study: The collaborator samples originated in the United States, Italy and Spain and spanned the acute and convalescent phases of COVID-19. Subjects who had been exposed to COVID-19, were actively infected with it, or had recovered from it provided the deeply sampled blood TCRbeta repertoires that made up the dataset. The samples were drawn from the first 160 participants of the ongoing ImmuneRACE study and from 1,254 subjects provided by 6 global collaborators. The material from the prospective study consisted of cDNA or gDNA derived from T cells, B-cell-depleted T cells, or PBMCs. Where available, HLA class I and class II types were taken from metadata supplied by the sample provider and were not determined by assay-based typing. The repertoires were released in a freely available public database meant as a resource for research on the immune response to SARS-CoV-2. Nearly every sample came with metadata listing a de-identified subject ID, COVID-19 status, age in years and sex.

Trimming costs V 8 bases and J 1 base, and their ends lie 23 bases apart. The CDR3 numbers 18 residues from cysteine through phenylalanine. The DNA shown is the 54-base CDR3, in frame from base 1. The germline V gene specifies LGHNA as CDR1 and YSLEER as CDR2. Of note for this clone: Its antigen has not been determined. No qualities accompany the bases; no much larger clone lies one base away.

Study-level results and caveats: How much clinical and demographic metadata was included differed by source and by participant, and the metadata was provided uncurated.

TCRbeta CDR3 regions were amplified from genomic DNA using the immunoSEQ Assay, a bias-controlled multiplex PCR. The authors processed their data as follows. Nucleated cell counts per sample were estimated from amplification of reference gene primers within the assay. To quantify the absolute abundance of each unique TCRbeta CDR3 rearrangement, sequence reads were collapsed and filtered. For each sample, productive Simpson clonality was calculated as the square root of Simpson's diversity index over productive rearrangements. TCRdb provides this immuneACCESS table in a form limited to in-frame rearrangements. Some clones are lacking; in checked studies, under half of them reflect an unresolved V gene, and why the rest are absent is not known. The V and J calls and clone size come from that table; D and trimming were worked out from the DNA. For this sample there are more than 200,000 clones; approximately 88% appear just once. Clones ranked in the top ten supply approximately 6% of the sample.

At one collaborating source in Seattle, patients were enrolled during active infection and were followed longitudinally through the course of disease. Whole blood was collected in K2EDTA tubes by collaborating institutions according to the institutions' own protocols. For TCRbeta analysis, collaborators shipped samples in one of three forms: frozen whole blood, isolated PBMCs, or DNA extracted from either of those sample types. This receptor was identified in a woman under 40 with COVID-19, enrolled during active disease. The sequencing input was peripheral blood. In this chain, TRBV4-3 is recombined with TRBJ1-4, with no confident D gene call. The CDR3 region: CASRKDLSLWGTNEKLFF. The DNA is TGCGCCAGCCGGAAGGACTTGAGCCTTTGGGGAACTAATGAAAAACTGTTTTTT.